One sample yielded the 14 T cell receptor beta chains listed below, sequenced in a study of blood T cell repertoires in COVID-19. Measured with immunoSEQ multiplex PCR; TCRdb has only the in-frame clones, and not every one. This table has approximately 220,000 clones, around 82% appearing once. The sequencing sample was made of PBMCs or T cells enriched from blood (not recorded which). These receptors all stem from a woman between 50 and 59 years old who had been exposed to COVID-19.

The rearrangement joins TRBV7-9 to TRBJ2-7, with 7 positions matching TRBD1. CDR1 and CDR2 from the germline V gene are SEHNR and FQNEAQ (reference sequence). This CDR3 region has 17 residues. V lost 3 bases, J lost 2 bases, and 13 bases stayed unmatched. The CDR3 region has the DNA TGTGCCAGCAGCTTCTCCATTTCCGGGACAGTGGCCTACGAGCAGTACTTC. As protein: CASSFSISGTVAYEQYF.

The chain has TRBV18 and TRBJ1-6; D is ambiguous. Trimming stripped 0 bases from V and 4 bases from J, with 13 bases between. Germline V lookup: CDR1 KGHSH, CDR2 LQKENI. The CDR3 has 17 amino acids. The CDR3 protein is CASSPPIGSGYNSPLHF. CDR3 bases: TGTGCCAGCTCACCACCGATTGGCTCGGGGTATAATTCACCCCTCCACTTT.

This clone appeared a single time. V is TRBV10-3 and J is TRBJ1-2; D may be TRBD1 (5 bases). This CDR3 comprises 11 residues. The germline CDR1 and CDR2 sequences are ENHRY and SYGVKD. V was shortened by 6 bases and J by 6 bases, with 8 bases between the two germline ends. The CDR3 reads CAIRMTDGYTF. CDR3 nucleotide sequence: TGTGCCATCAGGATGACAGATGGCTACACCTTC.

The rearrangement joins TRBV24-1 to TRBJ2-3, with 9 nucleotides matching TRBD1. CDR1 is KGHDR and CDR2 is SFDVKD in the germline V gene. There are 16 residues in the CDR3. V lost 4 bases and J lost 6; bases outside the gene matches: 10. The CDR3 protein is CATSELGTGIGDTQYF. The CDR3 bases are TGTGCCACCAGTGAGCTCGGGACAGGGATTGGGGATACGCAGTATTTT.

The chain is built from TRBV6-2 or TRBV6-3 and TRBJ2-7, with 7 positions matching TRBD2. J was trimmed by 3 bases and V by 5 bases; bases with no gene match: 4. CDR3 length equals 13 residues. Germline V gene lookup returns CDR1 MNHEY and CDR2 SVGEGT. DNA for the CDR3: TGTGCCAGCAGTAGAGCGGGGAGCTACGAGCAGTACTTC. Its translation: CASSRAGSYEQYF.

This clone appeared a single time. The chain couples TRBV11-2 to TRBJ1-6, with TRBD1 matching over 8 bases. Germline lookup yields CDR1 SGHAT and CDR2 FQNNGV. The ends lost 0 bases at V and 6 bases at J; junction bases unmatched: 4. This CDR3 has 16 amino acids. The CDR3 DNA reads TGTGCCAGCAGCTTAGAGGGACAGGTTATTAATTCACCCCTCCACTTT. Residues: CASSLEGQVINSPLHF.

The chain has TRBV29-1 and TRBJ2-2; the match to TRBD2 covers 12 bases. CDR1 and CDR2 (germline): SQVTM, ANQGSEA. V was pared by 4 bases and J by 6 bases, with 9 bases of the junction left unmatched. This CDR3 is 16 amino acids long. This chain's CDR3 is CSVAASGGALPGELFF. For the CDR3, the DNA is TGCAGCGTTGCGGCTAGCGGGGGGGCGCTCCCCGGGGAGCTGTTTTTT.

This chain connects TRBV10-1 to TRBJ1-1; no definite D call. Trimming pared 1 base from V and 10 bases from J, leaving 16 bases between. Germline lookup yields CDR1 WNHNN and CDR2 SYGVQD (reference sequence). CDR3 length: 14 amino acids. Written as DNA, the CDR3 is TGCGCCAGCAGTGAGTTCGACTCCGGAGGGCCAGCTTTCTTT. As protein: CASSEFDSGGPAFF.

The V and J genes are TRBV6-6 and TRBJ1-1, with 7 nucleotides matching TRBD1. After removal of 5 bases from V and 7 bases from J, the junction contained 7 bases not matched to a gene. This CDR3 has 13 residues. Germline V gene lookup returns CDR1 MNHNY and CDR2 SVGAGI (reference sequence). CDR3 DNA: TGTGCCAGCAGTACCGGACAGGTCTTTGAAGCTTTCTTT. It yields the protein CASSTGQVFEAFF.

This clone was recorded once. The gene calls are TRBV30 and TRBJ1-4; the D is unclear. Deletions cut 2 bases from V and 10 bases from J, with 20 bases between. The V gene's germline CDR1 is GTSNPN and CDR2 SVGIG (reference sequence). The CDR3 contains 15 residues. CDR3 sequence (DNA): TGTGCCTGGAGTCCCCCCGGCCAGCGGGAGGGAAAACTGTTTTTT. This translates into CAWSPPGQREGKLFF.

The gene calls are TRBV5-8 and TRBJ1-1, with D hard to call. Germline-derived CDR1 and CDR2 are SGHTS and YDEGEE. Trimming shortened V by 0 bases and J by 1 base, and 10 bases separated the two germline ends. The CDR3 spans 15 residues. CDR3 residues: CASSLALGWNTEAFF. In DNA, the CDR3 is TGTGCCAGCAGCTTGGCCCTGGGCTGGAACACTGAAGCTTTCTTT.

Here the CDR3 reads CAWEQGLGNQPQHF. DNA for the CDR3: TGTGCCTGGGAACAGGGTTTGGGCAATCAGCCCCAGCATTTT. The gene calls are TRBV30 and TRBJ1-5; D perhaps matches TRBD1 (6 bases). Germline CDR1 and CDR2: GTSNPN and SVGIG (reference sequence). V was cut by 5 bases and J by 2 bases, with 13 bases left in between. The CDR3 consists of 14 residues.

The chain carries TRBV6-5 and TRBJ1-5; D is possibly TRBD1 (6 bases). The CDR3 contains 15 residues. Germline values: CDR1 MNHEY, CDR2 SVGAGI. Trimming removed 4 bases at V and 4 bases at J, with 14 bases between. CDR3 sequence: CASSSPQGRNQPQHF. CDR3 nucleotides: TGTGCCAGCAGTTCGCCACAGGGTCGGAATCAGCCCCAGCATTTT.

This chain links TRBV2 with TRBJ2-5; D possibly corresponds to TRBD2 (5 bases). Germline V gene sequence: CDR1 SNHLY, CDR2 FYNNEI. V was cut by 1 base and J by 5 bases, with 14 bases left in between. This CDR3 contains 15 residues. The CDR3 loop reads CASSEEGERRETQYF. The CDR3 DNA is TGTGCCAGCAGTGAAGAAGGAGAGCGGAGGGAGACCCAGTACTTC.